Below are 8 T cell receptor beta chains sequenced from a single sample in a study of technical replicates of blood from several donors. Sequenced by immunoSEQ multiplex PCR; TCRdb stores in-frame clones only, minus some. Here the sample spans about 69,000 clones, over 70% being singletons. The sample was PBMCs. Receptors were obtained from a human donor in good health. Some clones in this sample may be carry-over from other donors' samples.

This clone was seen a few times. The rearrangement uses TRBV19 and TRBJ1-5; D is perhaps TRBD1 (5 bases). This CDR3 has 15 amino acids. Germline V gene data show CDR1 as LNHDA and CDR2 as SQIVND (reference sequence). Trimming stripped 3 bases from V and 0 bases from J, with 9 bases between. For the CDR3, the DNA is TGTGCCAGTAGTATGGGGCCGTATAGCAATCAGCCCCAGCATTTT. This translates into CASSMGPYSNQPQHF.

Here the CDR3 DNA reads TGTGCCAGCCAAGACCCGGGGACCCAGTACTTC. Translated, it gives CASQDPGTQYF. The chain uses TRBV2 and TRBJ2-5; D unresolved. The V and J ends lost 8 bases and 7 bases respectively, with 11 bases between them. The CDR3 length is 11 residues. The germline V gene has CDR1 SNHLY and CDR2 FYNNEI.

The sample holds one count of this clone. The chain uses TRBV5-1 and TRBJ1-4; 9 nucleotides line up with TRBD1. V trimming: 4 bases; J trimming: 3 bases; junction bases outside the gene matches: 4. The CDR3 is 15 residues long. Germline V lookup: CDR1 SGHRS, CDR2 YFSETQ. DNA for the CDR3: TGCGCCAGCAGCATACAGGGGGCGCCTAATGAAAAACTGTTTTTT. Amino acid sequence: CASSIQGAPNEKLFF.

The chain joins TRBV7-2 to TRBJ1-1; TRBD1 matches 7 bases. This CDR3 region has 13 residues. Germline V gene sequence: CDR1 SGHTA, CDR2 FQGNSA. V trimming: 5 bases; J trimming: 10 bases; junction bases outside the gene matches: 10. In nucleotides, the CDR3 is TGTGCCAGCAGCACAGACTGGGACAGCCCAGCTTTCTTT. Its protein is CASSTDWDSPAFF.

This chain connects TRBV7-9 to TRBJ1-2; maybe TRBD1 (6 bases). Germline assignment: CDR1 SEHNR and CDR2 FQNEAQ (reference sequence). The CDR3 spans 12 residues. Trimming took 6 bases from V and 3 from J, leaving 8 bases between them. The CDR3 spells CASSRQDYGYTF. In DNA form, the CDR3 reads TGTGCCAGCAGTCGACAGGACTATGGCTACACCTTC.

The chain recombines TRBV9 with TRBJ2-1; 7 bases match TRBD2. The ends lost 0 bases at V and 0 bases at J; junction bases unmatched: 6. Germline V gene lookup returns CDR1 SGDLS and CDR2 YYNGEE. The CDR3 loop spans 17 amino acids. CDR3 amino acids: CASSVGIAGSSYNEQFF. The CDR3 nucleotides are TGTGCCAGCAGCGTAGGGATAGCGGGTAGCTCCTACAATGAGCAGTTCTTC.

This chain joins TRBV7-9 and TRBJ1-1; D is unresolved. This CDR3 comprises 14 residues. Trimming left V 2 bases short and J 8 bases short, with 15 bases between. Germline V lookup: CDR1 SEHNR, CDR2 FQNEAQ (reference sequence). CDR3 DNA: TGTGCCAGCAGCTTAAATGGAGTAAGGGAGGAAGCTTTCTTT. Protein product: CASSLNGVREEAFF.

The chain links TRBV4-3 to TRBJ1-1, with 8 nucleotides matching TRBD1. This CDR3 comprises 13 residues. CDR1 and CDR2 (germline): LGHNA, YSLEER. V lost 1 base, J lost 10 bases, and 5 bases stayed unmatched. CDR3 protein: CASSQADREGAFF. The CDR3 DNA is TGCGCCAGCAGCCAAGCGGACAGGGAAGGAGCTTTCTTT.